A selection of T cell receptor beta chains follows, all from one sample in a study of cytomegalovirus exposure and HLA in healthy donors. This table comes from immunoSEQ multiplex PCR, and its TCRdb copy is limited to in-frame clones, with some not included. The sample records approximately 70,000 clones, under 80% being singletons. Sequencing was done on a sample of PBMCs. The receptors originated from a male donor in good health and CMV-seropositive. The CDR3 runs from the conserved cysteine through the conserved F or W. D genes are given only for firm matches. Clone size is given for some rows only: seen once, a few or many times, or a class if the clone is expanded.

>TRBV18|TRBD1|.|TRBJ1-6
CASSPDGTGPNSPLHF
TGTGCCAGCTCACCCGATGGGACAGGGCCGAATTCACCCCTCCACTTT
>TRBV6-5|.|.|TRBJ1-2
CASKGGGSGDGYTF
TGTGCCAGCAAAGGCGGGGGAAGTGGGGATGGCTACACCTTC
>TRBV7-9|.|few|TRBJ1-4
CSSSLGNGKLFF
TGTTCCAGCAGCTTAGGGAACGGGAAACTGTTTTTT
>TRBV27|TRBD1|few|TRBJ1-5
CASSVSRDSFNQPQHF
TGTGCCAGCAGTGTGAGCCGGGACAGCTTCAATCAGCCCCAGCATTTT
>TRBV27|TRBD2|.|TRBJ2-1
CASTTSGSYNEQFF
TGTGCCAGTACTACTAGCGGGAGCTACAATGAGCAGTTCTTC
>TRBV7-2|TRBD1|.|TRBJ2-5
CASSLWGQHQETQYF
TGTGCCAGCAGCTTATGGGGACAGCACCAAGAGACCCAGTACTTC
>TRBV29-1|.|few|TRBJ2-3
CSVEVRTRGDTQYF
TGCAGCGTTGAGGTTCGGACGCGCGGGGATACGCAGTATTTT
>TRBV19|TRBD1|few|TRBJ2-3
CASSSPAQGVDTQYF
TGTGCCAGTAGCTCACCGGCACAGGGGGTAGATACGCAGTATTTT
>TRBV19|TRBD1|.|TRBJ1-6
CASNALGQGNSPLHF
TGTGCCAGTAACGCTCTGGGACAGGGGAATTCACCCCTCCACTTT
>TRBV9|.|.|TRBJ2-1
CASSVEGQGGNEQFF
TGTGCCAGCAGCGTAGAGGGCCAGGGGGGCAATGAGCAGTTCTTC
>TRBV5-4|.|.|TRBJ1-2
CASSLAGFGYTF
TGTGCCAGCAGCTTGGCAGGATTTGGCTACACCTTC
>TRBV6-1|TRBD2|once|TRBJ2-7
CATMFRTSGIYEQYF
TGTGCCACCATGTTTAGGACTAGCGGGATCTACGAGCAGTACTTC
>TRBV6-4|TRBD1|once|TRBJ2-3
CASSLRTGGGTDTQYF
TGTGCCAGCAGTTTACGGACAGGGGGCGGCACAGATACGCAGTATTTT
>TRBV19|TRBD1|few|TRBJ2-7
CASAGQGGDEQYF
TGTGCCAGTGCCGGACAGGGTGGGGACGAGCAGTACTTC
>TRBV7-2|TRBD1|once|TRBJ2-7
CASSLDRAYEQYF
TGTGCCAGCAGCCTGGACAGGGCCTACGAGCAGTACTTC
>TRBV9|.|.|TRBJ1-5
CASSVSPEFSQPQHF
TGTGCCAGCAGCGTATCGCCGGAGTTTAGCCAGCCCCAGCATTTT
>TRBV7-2|.|.|TRBJ2-5
CASGPRDGRSKVTETQYF
TGTGCCAGCGGTCCGAGAGATGGGAGGAGCAAGGTCACAGAGACCCAGTACTTC
>TRBV27|TRBD2|few|TRBJ2-3
CASRTGGTDTQYF
TGTGCCAGCCGAACGGGAGGGACAGATACGCAGTATTTT
>TRBV30|.|.|TRBJ2-7
CAWRPFGEAMGPYEQYF
TGTGCCTGGAGGCCTTTTGGGGAGGCGATGGGCCCCTACGAGCAGTACTTC